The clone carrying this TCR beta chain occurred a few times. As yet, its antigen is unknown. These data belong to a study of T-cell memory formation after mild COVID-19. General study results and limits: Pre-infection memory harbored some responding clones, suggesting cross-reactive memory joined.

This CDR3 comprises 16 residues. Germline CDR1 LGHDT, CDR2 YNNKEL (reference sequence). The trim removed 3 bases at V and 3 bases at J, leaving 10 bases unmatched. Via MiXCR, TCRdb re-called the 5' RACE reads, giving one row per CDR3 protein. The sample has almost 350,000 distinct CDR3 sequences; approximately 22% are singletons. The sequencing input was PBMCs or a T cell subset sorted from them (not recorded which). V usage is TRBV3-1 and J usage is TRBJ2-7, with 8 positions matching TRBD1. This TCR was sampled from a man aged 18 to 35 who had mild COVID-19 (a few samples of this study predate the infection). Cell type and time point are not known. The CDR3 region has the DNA TGTGCCAGCAGCCAGGCTTTTGGACAGGGAAGCTACGAGCAGTACTTC. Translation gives CASSQAFGQGSYEQYF.